This T cell receptor (beta chain) emerged from a study of vaccination effects on CD4 cells after COVID-19. Measured with immunoSEQ multiplex PCR; TCRdb has only the in-frame clones, and not every one. The table records tens of thousands of clones, around 75% of them present only once. ViraFEST expansion of antigen-specific CD4+ T cells with viral peptide pools preceded sequencing. Isolation of CD4+ T cells took place after 10 days of culture. Participants were given two doses of BNT162b2 or mRNA-1273 vaccine. For this clone: What it binds is not known.

The TCR comes from a human donor who received a COVID-19 vaccine. Source: CD4+ T cells from PBMCs cultured with HCoV-229E spike peptides, taken after COVID-19 vaccination.

For the CDR3, the DNA is TGTGCCAGCAGCTCCGGGGTTAACTATGGCTACACCTTC. Protein product: CASSSGVNYGYTF. The chain uses TRBV5-4 and TRBJ1-2; D gene unclear. V lost 3 bases and J lost 1, with 7 bases in between. This CDR3 region has 13 residues. CDR1 SGHNT and CDR2 YYREEE come from the germline V gene (reference sequence). Full variable domain (missing parts from reference TRBV5-4 and TRBJ1-2): ETGVTQSPTHLIKTRGQQVTLRCSSQSGHNTVSWYQQALGQGPQFIFQYYREEENGRGNFPPRFSGLQFPNYSSELNVNALELDDSALYLCASSSGVNYGYTFGSGTRLTVV.